This TCR beta chain was recorded in a study of blood T cells in healthy people across ages. For the study at large: Per every two T cells, about one barcoded beta molecule was captured by template switching. Findings and limits, study-wide: Higher diversity and more naive CD4+ cells were features of long-lived donors, compared to aged donors. A conclusive naive versus antigen-experienced comparison was prevented by the unsorted PBMCs.

Per-sample PBMC isolation yielded at least 6.5 million cells. This clonotype has more than one count but fewer than ten. Its antigen is still unknown. The CDR3 has 17 residues. Germline V gene sequence: CDR1 MDHEN, CDR2 SYDVKM. V dropped 3 bases and J dropped 0; count of bases not matched to a gene: 5. Primed by a sample-barcoded 5' primer and a J-beta primer mix, a second PCR proceeded for about 6 to 12 cycles. TCRdb passed the 5' RACE reads through MiXCR, listing each CDR3 protein once. The table has about 780,000 distinct CDR3 sequences, around 50% seen once. The rearrangement joins TRBV28 to TRBJ2-4; 10 nucleotides align to TRBD2. The clonotype comes from a man older than 75 in good health. The sample consisted of blood. Here the CDR3 reads CASSFGLADLAKNIQYF. In DNA form, the CDR3 reads TGTGCCAGCAGTTTTGGACTAGCGGATCTAGCCAAAAACATTCAGTACTTC.